Sequencing of this TCR beta chain was carried out in a study of cytomegalovirus exposure and HLA in healthy donors. The wider study: The early release's HLA-typed donors yielded 78 million or so unique TCRs.

Trimming cost V 5 bases and J 0 bases, with 17 bases left between them. Germline V gene data show CDR1 as MDHEN and CDR2 as SYDVKM. The CDR3 consists of 18 residues. PCR employed 60 Vbeta and 13 Jbeta primers. Measured with immunoSEQ multiplex PCR; TCRdb has only the in-frame clones, and not every one. Here the sample spans 75,000 to 80,000 clones, roughly 82% being singletons. Study findings and constraints: In a later analysis, HLA-associated beta chains showed higher expansion and lower generation probabilities than comparable chains. The study had only CMV serostatus as immune exposure information.

This clone was counted only a few times. Its antigen is unidentified. The sequenced sample consisted of PBMCs. The TCR comes from a male donor in good health and CMV-seropositive. The chain uses TRBV28 and TRBJ1-6; D is possibly TRBD1 (6 bases). The CDR3 here is CASSLGLAGVSYNSPLHF. CDR3 nucleotide sequence: TGTGCCAGCAGTCTGGGTCTGGCAGGGGTCTCCTATAATTCACCCCTCCACTTT.